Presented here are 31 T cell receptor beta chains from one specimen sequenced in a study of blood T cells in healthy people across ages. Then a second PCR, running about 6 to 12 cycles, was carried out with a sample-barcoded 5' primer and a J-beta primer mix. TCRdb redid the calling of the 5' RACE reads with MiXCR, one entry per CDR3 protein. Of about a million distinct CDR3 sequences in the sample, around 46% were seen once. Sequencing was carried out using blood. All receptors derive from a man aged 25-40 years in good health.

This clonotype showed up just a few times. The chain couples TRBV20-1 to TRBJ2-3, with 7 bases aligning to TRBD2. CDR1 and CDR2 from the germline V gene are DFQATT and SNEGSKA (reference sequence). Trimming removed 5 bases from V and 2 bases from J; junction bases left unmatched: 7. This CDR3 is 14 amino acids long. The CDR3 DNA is TGCAGTGCTCGACCGGGACTACTCACAGATACGCAGTATTTT. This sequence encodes CSARPGLLTDTQYF.

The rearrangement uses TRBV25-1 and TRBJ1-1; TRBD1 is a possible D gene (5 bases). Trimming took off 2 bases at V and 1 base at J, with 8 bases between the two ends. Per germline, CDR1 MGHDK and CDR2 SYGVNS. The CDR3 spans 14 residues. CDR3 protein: CASSEQGKNTEAFF. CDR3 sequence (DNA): TGTGCCAGCAGTGAACAGGGCAAGAACACTGAAGCTTTCTTT.

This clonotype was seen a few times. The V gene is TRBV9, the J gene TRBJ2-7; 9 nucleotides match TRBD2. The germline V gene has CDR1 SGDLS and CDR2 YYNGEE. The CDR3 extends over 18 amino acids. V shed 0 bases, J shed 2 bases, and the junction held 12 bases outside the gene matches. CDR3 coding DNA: TGTGCCAGCAGCGTAGAATCGGCAGCGGGGGGCCCGACCTACGAGCAGTACTTC. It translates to CASSVESAAGGPTYEQYF.

CDR3 in amino acids: CASSLSRGQNEKLFF. In nucleotides, the CDR3 is TGCGCCAGCAGCTTGTCGAGGGGGCAGAATGAAAAACTGTTTTTT. The J gene is TRBJ1-4, the V gene TRBV5-1; 7 nucleotides agree with TRBD1. The CDR3 contains 15 residues. The germline V gene has CDR1 SGHRS and CDR2 YFSETQ. V gave up 1 base and J gave up 5 bases; unmatched junction bases: 5.

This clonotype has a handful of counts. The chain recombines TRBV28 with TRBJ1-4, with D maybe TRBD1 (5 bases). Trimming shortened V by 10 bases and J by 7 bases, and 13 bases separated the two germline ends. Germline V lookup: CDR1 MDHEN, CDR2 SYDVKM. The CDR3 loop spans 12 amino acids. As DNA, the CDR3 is TGTGCCATACAGGAAGGAGCTGAAAAACTGTTTTTT. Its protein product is CAIQEGAEKLFF.

The CDR3 coding sequence is TGCGCCAGCAGCCCTTTGATACAGGGGGCGGACAATTCACCCCTCCACTTT. It is translated as CASSPLIQGADNSPLHF. The V gene is TRBV4-1, the J gene TRBJ1-6, with TRBD1 matching over 9 bases. Germline loops: CDR1 MGHRA, CDR2 YSYEKL. This CDR3 is built from 17 residues. The V and J ends lost 4 bases and 7 bases, in that order; junction bases with no gene match: 11.

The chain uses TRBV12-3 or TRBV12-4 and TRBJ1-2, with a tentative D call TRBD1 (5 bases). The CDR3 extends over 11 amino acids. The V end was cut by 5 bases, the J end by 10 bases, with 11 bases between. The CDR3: CASSIRDLYTF. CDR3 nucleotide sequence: TGTGCCAGCAGTATCCGGGACCTCTACACCTTC.

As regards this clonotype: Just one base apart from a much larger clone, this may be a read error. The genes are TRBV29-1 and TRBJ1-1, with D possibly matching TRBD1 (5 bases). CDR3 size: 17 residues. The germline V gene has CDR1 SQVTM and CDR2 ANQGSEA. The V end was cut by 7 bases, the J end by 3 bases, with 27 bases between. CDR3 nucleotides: TGCAGCGCCGGGGGGTTGGCGGGTTGCAATGCGGACACTGAAGCTTTCTTT. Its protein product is CSAGGLAGCNADTEAFF.

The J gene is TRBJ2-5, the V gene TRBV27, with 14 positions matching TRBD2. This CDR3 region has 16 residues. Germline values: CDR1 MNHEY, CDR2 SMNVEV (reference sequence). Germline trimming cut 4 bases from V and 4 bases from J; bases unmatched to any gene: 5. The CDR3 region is CASSSRLAGGAETQYF. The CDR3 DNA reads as TGTGCCAGCAGTTCCCGACTAGCGGGGGGGGCAGAGACCCAGTACTTC.

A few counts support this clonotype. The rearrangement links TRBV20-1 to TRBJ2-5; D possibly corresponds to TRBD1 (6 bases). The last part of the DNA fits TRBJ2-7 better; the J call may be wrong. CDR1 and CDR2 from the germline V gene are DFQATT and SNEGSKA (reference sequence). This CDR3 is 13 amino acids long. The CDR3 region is CSPRKDSGVEQYF. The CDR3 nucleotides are TGCAGTCCTCGAAAGGACAGTGGGGTCGAGCAGTACTTC.

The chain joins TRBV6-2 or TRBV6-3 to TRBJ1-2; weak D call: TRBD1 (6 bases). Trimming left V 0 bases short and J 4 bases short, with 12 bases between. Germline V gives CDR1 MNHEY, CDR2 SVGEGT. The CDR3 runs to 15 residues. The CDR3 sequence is CASSYSGGQTYGYTF. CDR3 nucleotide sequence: TGTGCCAGCAGTTACTCGGGGGGCCAGACCTATGGCTACACCTTC.

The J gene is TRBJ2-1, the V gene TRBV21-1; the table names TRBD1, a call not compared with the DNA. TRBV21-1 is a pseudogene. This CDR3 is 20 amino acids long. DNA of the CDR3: TGTGCCAGCAGCGGTCGACAGGACATTTCACTTCACTTCTCCTACAATGAGCAGTTCTTC. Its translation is CASSGRQDISLHFSYNEQFF.

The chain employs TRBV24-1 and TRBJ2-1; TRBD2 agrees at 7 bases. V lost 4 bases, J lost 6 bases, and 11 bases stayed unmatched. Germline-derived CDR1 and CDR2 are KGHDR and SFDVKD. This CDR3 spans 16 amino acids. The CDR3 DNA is TGTGCCACCAGTGACACCGGGACTAATCTAATCAATGAGCAGTTCTTC. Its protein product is CATSDTGTNLINEQFF.

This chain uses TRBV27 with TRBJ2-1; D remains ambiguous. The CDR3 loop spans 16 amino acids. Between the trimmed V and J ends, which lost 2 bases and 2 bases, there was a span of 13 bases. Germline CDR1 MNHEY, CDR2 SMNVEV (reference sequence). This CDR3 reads CASSLSVLGPYNEQFF. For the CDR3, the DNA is TGTGCCAGCAGTTTAAGTGTTCTCGGGCCCTACAATGAGCAGTTCTTC.

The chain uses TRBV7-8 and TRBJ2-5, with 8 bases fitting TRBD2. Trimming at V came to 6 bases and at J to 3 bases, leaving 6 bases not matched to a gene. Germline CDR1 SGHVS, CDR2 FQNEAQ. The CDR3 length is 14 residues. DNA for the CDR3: TGTGCCAGCAGGGGCGGACTAGCCAAAGAGACCCAGTACTTC. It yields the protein CASRGGLAKETQYF.

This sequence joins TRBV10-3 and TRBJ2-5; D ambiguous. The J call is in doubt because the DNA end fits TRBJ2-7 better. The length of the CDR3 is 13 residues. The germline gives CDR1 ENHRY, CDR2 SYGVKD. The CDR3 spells CAISESSYSEQYF. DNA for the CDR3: TGTGCCATCAGTGAGTCGTCATACAGCGAGCAGTACTTC.

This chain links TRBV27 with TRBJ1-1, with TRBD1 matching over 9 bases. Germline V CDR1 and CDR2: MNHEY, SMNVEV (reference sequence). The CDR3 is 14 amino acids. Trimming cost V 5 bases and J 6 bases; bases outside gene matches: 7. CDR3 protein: CASSLDRGASEAFF. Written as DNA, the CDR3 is TGTGCCAGCAGTCTGGACAGGGGCGCCTCTGAAGCTTTCTTT.

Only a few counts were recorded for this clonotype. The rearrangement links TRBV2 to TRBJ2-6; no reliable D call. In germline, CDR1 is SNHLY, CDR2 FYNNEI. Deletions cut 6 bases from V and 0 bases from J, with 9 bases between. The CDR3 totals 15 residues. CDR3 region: CASSADRSGANVLTF. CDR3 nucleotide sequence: TGTGCCAGCAGCGCAGACCGCTCTGGGGCCAACGTCCTGACTTTC. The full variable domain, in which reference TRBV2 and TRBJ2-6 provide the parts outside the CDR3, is EPEVTQTPSHQVTQMGQEVILRCVPISNHLYFYWYRQILGQKVEFLVSFYNNEISEKSEIFDDQFSVERPDGSNFTLKIRSTKLEDSAMYFCASSADRSGANVLTFGAGSRLTVL.

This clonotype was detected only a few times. For the CDR3, the DNA is TGTGCCACCAGTGATCCAGGGGAGTCCAAAAACATTCAGTACTTC. Its protein product is CATSDPGESKNIQYF. This chain joins TRBV24-1 and TRBJ2-4, with TRBD1 as a possible D gene (6 bases). This CDR3 region has 15 residues. Germline CDR1 and CDR2: KGHDR and SFDVKD. Trimming shortened V by 3 bases and J by 2 bases, and 10 bases separated the two germline ends.

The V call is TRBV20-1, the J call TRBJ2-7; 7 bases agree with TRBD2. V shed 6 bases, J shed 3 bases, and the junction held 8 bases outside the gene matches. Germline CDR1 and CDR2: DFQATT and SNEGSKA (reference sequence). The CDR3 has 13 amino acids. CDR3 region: CSAHPGGIYEQYF. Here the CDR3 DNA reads TGCAGTGCACACCCCGGGGGGATCTACGAGCAGTACTTC.

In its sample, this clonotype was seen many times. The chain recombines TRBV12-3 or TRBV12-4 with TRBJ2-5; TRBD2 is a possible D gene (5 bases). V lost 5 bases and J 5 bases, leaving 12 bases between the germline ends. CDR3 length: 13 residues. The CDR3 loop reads CASSVSDSETQYF. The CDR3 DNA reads TGTGCCAGCAGTGTTAGCGACTCTGAGACCCAGTACTTC.

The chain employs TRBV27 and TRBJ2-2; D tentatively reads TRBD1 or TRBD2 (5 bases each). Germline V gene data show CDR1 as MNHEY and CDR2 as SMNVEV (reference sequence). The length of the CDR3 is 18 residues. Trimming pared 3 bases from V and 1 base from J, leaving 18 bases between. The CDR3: CASSFGTGPRLNTGELFF. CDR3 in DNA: TGTGCCAGCAGTTTCGGGACGGGACCACGTCTGAACACCGGGGAGCTGTTTTTT.

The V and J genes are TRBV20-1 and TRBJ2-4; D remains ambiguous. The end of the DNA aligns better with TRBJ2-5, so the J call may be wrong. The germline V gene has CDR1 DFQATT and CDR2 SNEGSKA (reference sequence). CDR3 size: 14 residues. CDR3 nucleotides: TGCAGTGCTAGGTCTGTCCCAGAAGAAGAGACCCAGTACTTC. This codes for CSARSVPEEETQYF.

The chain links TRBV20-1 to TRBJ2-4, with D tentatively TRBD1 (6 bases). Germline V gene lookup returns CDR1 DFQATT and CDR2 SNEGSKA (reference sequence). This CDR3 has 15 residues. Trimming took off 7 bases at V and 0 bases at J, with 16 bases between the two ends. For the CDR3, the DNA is TGCAGTGTTACCCGGACAGAACTAGCCAAAAACATTCAGTACTTC. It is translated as CSVTRTELAKNIQYF.

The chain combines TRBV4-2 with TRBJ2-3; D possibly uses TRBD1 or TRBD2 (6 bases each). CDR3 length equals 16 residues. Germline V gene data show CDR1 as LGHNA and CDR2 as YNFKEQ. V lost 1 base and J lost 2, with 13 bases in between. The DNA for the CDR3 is TGTGCCAGCAGCCAAGCACAGGGCGGGGACACAGATACGCAGTATTTT. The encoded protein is CASSQAQGGDTDTQYF.

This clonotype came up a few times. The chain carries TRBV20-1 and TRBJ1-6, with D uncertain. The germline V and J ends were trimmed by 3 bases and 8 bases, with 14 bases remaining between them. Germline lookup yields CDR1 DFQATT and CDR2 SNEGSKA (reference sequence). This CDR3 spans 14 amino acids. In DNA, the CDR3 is TGCAGTGCTAGCACTTATCGCAGTGATTCACCCCTCCACTTT. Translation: CSASTYRSDSPLHF.

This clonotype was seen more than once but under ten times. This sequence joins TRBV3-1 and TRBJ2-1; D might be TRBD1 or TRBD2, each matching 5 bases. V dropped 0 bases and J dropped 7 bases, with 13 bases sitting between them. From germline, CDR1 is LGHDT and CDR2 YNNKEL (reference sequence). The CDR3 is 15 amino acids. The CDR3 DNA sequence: TGTGCCAGCAGCCAAGATCCGGGACCACGGAATGAGCAGTTCTTC. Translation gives CASSQDPGPRNEQFF.

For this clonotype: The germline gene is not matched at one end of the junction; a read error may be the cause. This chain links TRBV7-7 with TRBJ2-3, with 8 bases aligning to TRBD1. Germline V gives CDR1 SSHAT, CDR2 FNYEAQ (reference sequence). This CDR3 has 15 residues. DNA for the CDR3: TGTGCTAGCAGCTCCGGACAGGGCGGGTCAGATACGCAGTATTTT. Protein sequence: CASSSGQGGSDTQYF.

CDR3 nucleotide sequence: TGTGCCAGCAGCCAGGATCCGGACAGCGGGGGATGGAAAGATACGCAGTATTTT. As protein: CASSQDPDSGGWKDTQYF. The chain employs TRBV4-2 and TRBJ2-3; 8 nucleotides agree with TRBD2. CDR1 and CDR2 from the germline V gene are LGHNA and YNFKEQ. J was trimmed by 5 bases and V by 3 bases; bases with no gene match: 16. CDR3 length equals 18 residues.

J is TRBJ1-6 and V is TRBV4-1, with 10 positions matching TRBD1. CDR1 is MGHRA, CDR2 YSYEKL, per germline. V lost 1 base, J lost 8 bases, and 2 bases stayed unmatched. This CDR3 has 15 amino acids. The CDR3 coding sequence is TGCGCCAGCAGCCAAGTCGGGACAGGGGATTCACCCCTCCACTTT. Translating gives CASSQVGTGDSPLHF.

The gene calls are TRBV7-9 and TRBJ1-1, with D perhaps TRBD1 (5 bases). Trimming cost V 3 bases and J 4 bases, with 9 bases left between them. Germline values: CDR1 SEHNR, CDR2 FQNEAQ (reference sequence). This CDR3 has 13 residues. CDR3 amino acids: CASSFRTFTEAFF. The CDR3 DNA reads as TGTGCCAGCAGCTTTCGGACATTCACTGAAGCTTTCTTT.